This passage covers 22 T cell receptor beta chains from one sample sequenced in a study of blood T cells in healthy people across ages. For the second PCR, which ran for about 6 to 11 cycles, a sample-barcoded 5' primer and a J-beta primer mix were used. Using its own MiXCR run on the 5' RACE reads, TCRdb lists one record per CDR3 protein. The profile shows approximately 1.5 million distinct CDR3 sequences, 35% to 45% of them singletons. Sequenced material: blood. These receptors came from a young woman in good health.

V usage is TRBV10-3 and J usage is TRBJ2-3, with 14 positions matching TRBD2. The CDR3 has 16 residues. The V and J ends lost 6 bases and 5 bases, in that order; junction bases with no gene match: 7. CDR1 and CDR2 from the germline V gene are ENHRY and SYGVKD. CDR3 protein: CAISTGLAGDKDTQYF. In DNA form, the CDR3 reads TGTGCCATCAGCACGGGACTAGCGGGGGACAAAGATACGCAGTATTTT.

V gene TRBV21-1 combines with J gene TRBJ2-7; TRBD2 is the table's D call and was not checked against the DNA. TRBV21-1 counts as a pseudogene. The CDR3 extends over 15 amino acids. The CDR3 loop reads CASSNRLAGAYEQYF. DNA of the CDR3: TGTGCCAGCAGCAATCGACTAGCGGGGGCCTACGAGCAGTACTTC.

The rearrangement links TRBV6-2 or TRBV6-3 to TRBJ2-5; D uncertain. Germline assignment: CDR1 MNHEY and CDR2 SVGEGT. The V and J ends lost 4 bases and 2 bases respectively, with 11 bases between them. The CDR3 is made up of 14 amino acids. CDR3 nucleotide sequence: TGTGCCAGCAGTTCTATTAGGACGCAAGAGACCCAGTACTTC. Translated: CASSSIRTQETQYF.

This chain uses TRBV28 with TRBJ2-2; D unclear. This CDR3 spans 13 amino acids. Germline V CDR1 and CDR2: MDHEN, SYDVKM. Between the trimmed V and J ends, which lost 9 bases and 2 bases, there was a span of 10 bases. CDR3 residues: CARAPFNTGELFF. DNA of the CDR3: TGTGCCAGGGCCCCATTCAACACCGGGGAGCTGTTTTTT.

The CDR3, as DNA: TGTGCCAGCAGTTCCGGGACAGGGGTTATCGAGCAGTACTTC. Its translation is CASSSGTGVIEQYF. The chain links TRBV6-6 to TRBJ2-7; 10 nucleotides align to TRBD1. The CDR3 has 14 amino acids. After removal of 4 bases from V and 6 bases from J, the junction contained 6 bases not matched to a gene. Germline CDR1 is MNHNY and CDR2 is SVGAGI (reference sequence).

The chain's CDR3 is CASKTTGGAYDYGYTF. The CDR3 region has the DNA TGTGCCAGCAAAACTACAGGGGGCGCATACGACTATGGCTACACCTTC. The chain is built from TRBV27 and TRBJ1-2; 9 bases match TRBD1. Germline assignment: CDR1 MNHEY and CDR2 SMNVEV (reference sequence). V lost 7 bases to trimming and J lost 3 bases; unmatched junction nucleotides: 12. This CDR3 contains 16 residues.

CDR3 DNA sequence: TGTGCCAGCAGAGAACTGACAGGGTCGAACACTGAAGCTTTCTTT. Amino acids: CASRELTGSNTEAFF. V and J are TRBV28 and TRBJ1-1; TRBD1 matches 7 bases. The CDR3 is made up of 15 amino acids. Germline-derived CDR1 and CDR2 are MDHEN and SYDVKM. J gave up 1 base and V 6 bases, and 8 bases lay outside the gene matches.

CDR3 amino acids: CASSPRQVEVGNYGYTF. The CDR3 region has the DNA TGTGCCAGCTCACCGAGACAGGTCGAGGTGGGGAACTATGGCTACACCTTC. V and J are TRBV18 and TRBJ1-2; D may be TRBD1 (6 bases). CDR3 length: 17 residues. Germline V gives CDR1 KGHSH, CDR2 LQKENI. The V gene lost 3 bases and the J gene lost 2 bases, with 19 bases spanning the gap. The full variable domain, in which reference TRBV18 and TRBJ1-2 provide the parts outside the CDR3, is NAGVMQNPRHLVRRRGQEARLRCSPMKGHSHVYWYRQLPEEGLKFMVYLQKENIIDESGMPKERFSAEFPKEGPSILRIQQVVRGDSAAYFCASSPRQVEVGNYGYTFGSGTRLTVV.

This clonotype was observed a handful of times. This rearrangement joins TRBV6-4 to TRBJ1-3; TRBD1 might be the D (5 bases). The V end lost 6 bases, the J end lost 2 bases, and 5 bases lay between the germline ends. This CDR3 has 12 residues. CDR1 and CDR2 from the germline V gene are MRHNA and SNTAGT. The CDR3 DNA reads as TGTGCCAGCAGGGACACTGGAAACACCATATATTTT. Translation: CASRDTGNTIYF.

The chain uses TRBV6-2 or TRBV6-3 and TRBJ2-4; 8 bases map to TRBD1. The J call may be incorrect, as the DNA end agrees better with TRBJ2-5. The CDR3 extends over 18 amino acids. The germline gives CDR1 MNHEY, CDR2 SVGEGT. CDR3 protein: CASSYSASPTGDQETQYF. The CDR3 nucleotides are TGTGCCAGCAGTTACTCGGCCTCCCCGACAGGGGACCAAGAGACCCAGTACTTC.

The chain joins TRBV29-1 to TRBJ2-4; 10 bases agree with TRBD1. CDR1 is SQVTM and CDR2 is ANQGSEA in the germline V gene. V shed 3 bases, J shed 15 bases, and the junction held 11 bases outside the gene matches. The CDR3 runs to 13 residues. The CDR3: CSVDVGTGDERYF. CDR3 nucleotides: TGCAGCGTTGATGTCGGGACAGGGGATGAGCGGTACTTC.

The chain is built from TRBV6-5 and TRBJ1-2; TRBD1 matches at 8 bases. V was pared by 5 bases and J by 4 bases, with 6 bases of the junction left unmatched. CDR3 length equals 14 residues. CDR1 is MNHEY and CDR2 is SVGAGI in the germline V gene. The CDR3 here is CASSQQGVGYGYTF. Written as DNA, the CDR3 is TGTGCCAGCAGTCAACAGGGGGTTGGCTATGGCTACACCTTC.

The chain has TRBV6-1 and TRBJ1-1, with D uncertain. Trimming pared 7 bases from V and 0 bases from J, leaving 9 bases between. CDR1 and CDR2 from the germline V gene are MNHNS and SASEGT. The CDR3 covers 13 residues. In DNA form, the CDR3 reads TGTGCCAGCAAGATAAGTGTGAACACTGAAGCTTTCTTT. Its translation is CASKISVNTEAFF.

The rearrangement joins TRBV4-2 to TRBJ1-4; 11 bases align to TRBD1. J lost 2 bases, V lost 0 bases, and 5 bases had no gene match. This CDR3 spans 18 amino acids. Germline V gene data show CDR1 as LGHNA and CDR2 as YNFKEQ. The CDR3 bases are TGTGCCAGCAGCCAAGACGGACAGGGGGCGTCGACTAATGAAAAACTGTTTTTT. Translating it yields CASSQDGQGASTNEKLFF.

As to this clonotype: A much larger clone sits a single nucleotide away, making a read error possible. The chain recombines TRBV11-3 with TRBJ2-1; a weak D match, TRBD1 (5 bases). Looked up from germline, CDR1 is SGHNT and CDR2 is YENEEA. V gave up 5 bases and J gave up 4 bases, with 9 bases separating them. The CDR3 length is 13 residues. CDR3 nucleotides: TGTGCCAGCAGCAACAAGGGGTACAATGAGCAGTTCTTC. Encoded protein: CASSNKGYNEQFF.

This clonotype was found a few times. The chain employs TRBV13 and TRBJ1-2; a weak D match, TRBD1 (6 bases). This CDR3 is 17 amino acids long. The germline V gene has CDR1 PRHDT and CDR2 FYEKMQ (reference sequence). The V and J ends lost 2 bases and 2 bases respectively, with 18 bases between them. The CDR3 DNA follows: TGTGCCAGCAGCTTATCTTTCGGTCAGGGGAAGAACTATGGCTACACCTTC. This sequence encodes CASSLSFGQGKNYGYTF.

The V gene is TRBV27, the J gene TRBJ2-3; no reliable D call. Germline values: CDR1 MNHEY, CDR2 SMNVEV (reference sequence). Trimming cost V 0 bases and J 4 bases, with 11 bases left between them. The CDR3 has 15 residues. The CDR3 coding sequence is TGTGCCAGCAGTTTATCCCCGGGCGGTTCAGATACGCAGTATTTT. Its protein is CASSLSPGGSDTQYF.

The J gene is TRBJ1-5, the V gene TRBV7-9, with 8 bases that match TRBD1. V was pared by 5 bases and J by 2 bases, with 5 bases of the junction left unmatched. There are 15 residues in the CDR3. Germline CDR1 reads SEHNR; CDR2 reads FQNEAQ (reference sequence). CDR3 amino acids: CASSRTGYGNQPQHF. The CDR3 DNA reads TGTGCCAGCAGCAGGACAGGGTACGGCAATCAGCCCCAGCATTTT.

J is TRBJ2-4 and V is TRBV4-3; D might be TRBD2 (6 bases). V was trimmed by 0 bases and J by 0 bases, leaving 12 bases between them. This CDR3 has 17 residues. CDR1 and CDR2 from the germline V gene are LGHNA and YSLEER. CDR3 in DNA: TGCGCCAGCAGCCAAGACGGGAGTGCCCTAGCCAAAAACATTCAGTACTTC. Its translation is CASSQDGSALAKNIQYF.

This chain links TRBV20-1 with TRBJ1-1; the match to TRBD1 covers 8 bases. Germline loops: CDR1 DFQATT, CDR2 SNEGSKA (reference sequence). V lost 3 bases, J lost 4 bases, and 7 bases stayed unmatched. The CDR3 runs 14 residues. This CDR3 is CSASPDRVITEAFF. The DNA of the CDR3 is TGCAGTGCTAGCCCGGACAGGGTTATCACTGAAGCTTTCTTT.

In DNA, the CDR3 is TGCGCCAGCAGCCCCGTTTTCGGGATCCGCGGCAATGAGCAGTACTTC. As protein: CASSPVFGIRGNEQYF. V is TRBV4-1 and J is TRBJ2-1; D may be TRBD2 (5 bases). The J call is doubtful: the DNA matches TRBJ2-7 better. Germline-derived CDR1 and CDR2 are MGHRA and YSYEKL. CDR3 length equals 16 residues.

Regarding this clonotype: One base away lies a much larger clone, so this may be a sequencing read error. The rearrangement joins TRBV2 to TRBJ2-1, with TRBD2 identical over 8 bases. The J segment lost 9 bases and the V segment lost 3 bases, leaving 10 bases of the junction unmatched. The V gene's germline CDR1 is SNHLY and CDR2 FYNNEI. CDR3 size: 15 residues. CDR3 residues: CASSDWRAGVAEQFF. The CDR3 DNA is TGTGCCAGCAGTGATTGGCGAGCGGGAGTTGCTGAGCAGTTCTTC.